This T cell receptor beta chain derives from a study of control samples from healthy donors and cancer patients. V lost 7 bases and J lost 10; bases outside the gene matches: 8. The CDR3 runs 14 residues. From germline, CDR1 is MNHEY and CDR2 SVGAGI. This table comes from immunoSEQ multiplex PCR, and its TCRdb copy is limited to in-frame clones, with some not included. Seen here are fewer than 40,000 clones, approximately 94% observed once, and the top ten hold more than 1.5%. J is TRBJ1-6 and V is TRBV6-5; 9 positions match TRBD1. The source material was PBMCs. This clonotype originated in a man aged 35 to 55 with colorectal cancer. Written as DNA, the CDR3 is TGTGCCAGCACATCCGGGACAGGGCACTCACCCCTCCACTTT. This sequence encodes CASTSGTGHSPLHF.